Presented here are 3 T cell receptor beta chains from one specimen sequenced in a study of T cells in Graves' hyperthyroidism and ophthalmopathy. Amplified TCR beta CDR3 regions came from RNA transcripts. HTBI primers were employed in a first-round RT-PCR of the TCR CDR3. TCRdb recomputed calls from the multiplex PCR reads with MiXCR, one row per CDR3 protein. The table lists 500,000 to 700,000 distinct CDR3 sequences, 16% of them singletons. Sequencing used blood. These receptors originate from a woman aged 18-30 years with Graves' hyperthyroidism.

This rearrangement joins TRBV7-2 to TRBJ2-1; TRBD2 agrees at 7 bases. After removal of 2 bases from V and 3 bases from J, the junction contained 4 bases not matched to a gene. Germline CDR1 SGHTA, CDR2 FQGNSA. The CDR3 runs 15 residues. CDR3 region: CASSLIGGSYNEQFF. The CDR3 coding sequence is TGTGCCAGCAGCTTAATCGGCGGGAGCTACAATGAGCAGTTCTTC.

This clonotype was observed at least ten times. V is TRBV29-1 and J is TRBJ2-1, with D perhaps matching TRBD2 (5 bases). The CDR3 is 16 residues long. Trimming pared 8 bases from V and 0 bases from J, leaving 20 bases between. Germline V lookup: CDR1 SQVTM, CDR2 ANQGSEA. CDR3: CSIQALKRTSYNEQFF. The DNA for the CDR3 is TGCAGCATCCAAGCACTTAAGCGGACCTCCTACAATGAGCAGTTCTTC.

This clonotype was recorded many times. The CDR3 spells CASSRSPRPYEQYF. CDR3 DNA sequence: TGTGCCAGCAGTCGGAGTCCTCGACCCTACGAGCAGTACTTC. The chain has TRBV12-3 or TRBV12-4 and TRBJ2-7, with D hard to call. Between the trimmed V and J ends, which lost 5 bases and 2 bases, there was a span of 13 bases. There are 14 residues in the CDR3.